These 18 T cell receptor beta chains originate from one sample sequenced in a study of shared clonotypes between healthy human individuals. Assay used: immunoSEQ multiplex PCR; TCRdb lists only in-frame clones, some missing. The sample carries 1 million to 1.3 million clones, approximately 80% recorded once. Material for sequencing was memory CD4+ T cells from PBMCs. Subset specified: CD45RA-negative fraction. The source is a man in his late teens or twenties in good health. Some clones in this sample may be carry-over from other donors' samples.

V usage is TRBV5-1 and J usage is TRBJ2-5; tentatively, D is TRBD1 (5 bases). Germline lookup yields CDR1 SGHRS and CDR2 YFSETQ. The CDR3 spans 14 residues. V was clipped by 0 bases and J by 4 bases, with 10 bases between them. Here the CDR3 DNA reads TGCGCCAGCAGCTTGGAAGGGGTGGCAGAGACCCAGTACTTC. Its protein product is CASSLEGVAETQYF.

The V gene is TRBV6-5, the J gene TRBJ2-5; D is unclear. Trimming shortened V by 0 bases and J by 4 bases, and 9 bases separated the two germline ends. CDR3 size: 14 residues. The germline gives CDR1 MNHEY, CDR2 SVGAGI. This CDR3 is CASSYSRNSETQYF. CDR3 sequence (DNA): TGTGCCAGCAGTTACTCAAGGAATTCAGAGACCCAGTACTTC.

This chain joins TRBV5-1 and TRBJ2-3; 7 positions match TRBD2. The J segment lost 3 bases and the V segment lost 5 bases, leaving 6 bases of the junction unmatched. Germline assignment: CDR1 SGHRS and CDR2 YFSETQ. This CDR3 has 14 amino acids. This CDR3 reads CASRYGTTTDTQYF. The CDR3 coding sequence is TGCGCCAGCAGGTACGGGACTACTACAGATACGCAGTATTTT.

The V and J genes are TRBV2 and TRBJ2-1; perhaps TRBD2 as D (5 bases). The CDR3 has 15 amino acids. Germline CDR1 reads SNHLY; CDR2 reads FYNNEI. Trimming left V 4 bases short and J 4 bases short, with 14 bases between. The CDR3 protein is CASSGQEAIYNEQFF. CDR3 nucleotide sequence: TGTGCCAGCAGTGGGCAGGAGGCCATTTACAATGAGCAGTTCTTC.

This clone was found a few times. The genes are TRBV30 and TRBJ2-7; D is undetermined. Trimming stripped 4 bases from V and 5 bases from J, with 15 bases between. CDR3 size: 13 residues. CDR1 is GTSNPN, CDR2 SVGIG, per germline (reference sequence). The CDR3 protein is CAWKWDGIDEQYF. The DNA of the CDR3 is TGTGCCTGGAAGTGGGATGGGATCGACGAGCAGTACTTC.

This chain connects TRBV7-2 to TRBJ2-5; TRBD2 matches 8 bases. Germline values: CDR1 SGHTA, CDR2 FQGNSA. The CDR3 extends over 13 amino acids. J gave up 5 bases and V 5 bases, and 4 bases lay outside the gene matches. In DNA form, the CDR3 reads TGTGCCAGCAGCCCGGGACTAGTTGAGACCCAGTACTTC. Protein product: CASSPGLVETQYF.

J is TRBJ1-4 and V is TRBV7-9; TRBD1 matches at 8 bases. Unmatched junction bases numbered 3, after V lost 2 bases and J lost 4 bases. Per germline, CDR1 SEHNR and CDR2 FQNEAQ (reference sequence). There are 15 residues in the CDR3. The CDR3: CASSLWGQVNEKLFF. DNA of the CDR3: TGTGCCAGCAGCTTATGGGGACAGGTTAATGAAAAACTGTTTTTT. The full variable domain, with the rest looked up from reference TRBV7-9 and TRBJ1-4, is DTGVSQNPRHKITKRGQNVTFRCDPISEHNRLYWYRQTLGQGPEFLTYFQNEAQLEKSRLLSDRFSAERPKGSFSTLEIQRTEQGDSAMYLCASSLWGQVNEKLFFGSGTQLSVL.

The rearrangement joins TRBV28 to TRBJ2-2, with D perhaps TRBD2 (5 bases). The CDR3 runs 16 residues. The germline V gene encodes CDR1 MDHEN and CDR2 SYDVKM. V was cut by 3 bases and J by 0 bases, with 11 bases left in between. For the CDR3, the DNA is TGTGCCAGCAGTTTGACCGGGGTCCCGAACACCGGGGAGCTGTTTTTT. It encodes CASSLTGVPNTGELFF.

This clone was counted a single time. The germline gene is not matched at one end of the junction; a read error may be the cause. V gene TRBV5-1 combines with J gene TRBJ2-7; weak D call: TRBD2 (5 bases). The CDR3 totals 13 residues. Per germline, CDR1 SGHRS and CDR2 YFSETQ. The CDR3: CASSLTSGSEQYF. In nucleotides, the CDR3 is TGTGCCAGCAGCTTGACGTCGGGATCCGAGCAGTACTTC.

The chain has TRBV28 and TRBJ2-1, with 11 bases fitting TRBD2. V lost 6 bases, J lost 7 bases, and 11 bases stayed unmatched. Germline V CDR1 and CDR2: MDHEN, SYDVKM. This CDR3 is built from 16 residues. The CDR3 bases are TGTGCCAGCAGGGGAATAGCGGGAGGGCTTAGAAATGAGCAGTTCTTC. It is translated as CASRGIAGGLRNEQFF.

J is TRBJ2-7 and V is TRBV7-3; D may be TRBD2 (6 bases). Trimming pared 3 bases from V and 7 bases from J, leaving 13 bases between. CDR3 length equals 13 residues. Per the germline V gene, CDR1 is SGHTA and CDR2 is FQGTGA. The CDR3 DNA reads TGTGCCAGCAGCTTTTCCGAGGGAGGAGAGCAGTACTTC. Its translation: CASSFSEGGEQYF.

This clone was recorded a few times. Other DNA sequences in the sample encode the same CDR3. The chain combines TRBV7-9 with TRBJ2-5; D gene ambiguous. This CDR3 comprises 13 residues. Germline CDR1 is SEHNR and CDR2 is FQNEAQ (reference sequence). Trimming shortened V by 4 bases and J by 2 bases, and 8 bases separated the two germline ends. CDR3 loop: CASSSSGQETQYF. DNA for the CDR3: TGTGCCAGCAGCTCGTCCGGGCAAGAGACCCAGTACTTC.

This CDR3 reads CASSREGTGEQYF. As DNA, the CDR3 is TGCGCCAGCAGCCGGGAGGGGACAGGCGAGCAGTACTTC. This rearrangement joins TRBV4-3 to TRBJ2-7; D may be TRBD1 (8 bases). This CDR3 spans 13 amino acids. The germline CDR1 and CDR2 sequences are LGHNA and YSLEER. V was trimmed by 4 bases and J by 6 bases, leaving 13 bases between them.

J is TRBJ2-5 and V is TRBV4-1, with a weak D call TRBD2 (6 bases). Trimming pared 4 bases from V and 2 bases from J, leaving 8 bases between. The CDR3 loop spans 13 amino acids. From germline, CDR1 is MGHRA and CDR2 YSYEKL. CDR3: CASSLSGQETQYF. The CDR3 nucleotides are TGCGCCAGCAGCCTTAGCGGACAAGAGACCCAGTACTTC.

In DNA form, the CDR3 reads TGTGCCAGCAGCCCAACGACAGAAGACAATGAGCAGTTCTTC. Its protein is CASSPTTEDNEQFF. The gene calls are TRBV11-2 and TRBJ2-1; TRBD1 is a possible D gene (5 bases). CDR1 and CDR2 from the germline V gene are SGHAT and FQNNGV. The length of the CDR3 is 14 residues. The ends were cut back, 5 bases at V and 5 bases at J, with 13 bases in the middle.

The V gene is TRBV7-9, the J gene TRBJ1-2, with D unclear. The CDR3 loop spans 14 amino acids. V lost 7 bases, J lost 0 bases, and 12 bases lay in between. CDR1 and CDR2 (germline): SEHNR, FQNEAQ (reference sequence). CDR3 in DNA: TGTGCCAGCACCACGACGGGAGCTAACTATGGCTACACCTTC. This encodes CASTTTGANYGYTF.

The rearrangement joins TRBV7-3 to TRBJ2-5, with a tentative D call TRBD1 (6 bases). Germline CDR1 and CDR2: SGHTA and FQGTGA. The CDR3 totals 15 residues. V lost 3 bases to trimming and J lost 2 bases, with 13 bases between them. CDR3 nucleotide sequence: TGTGCCAGCAGCTTTGGTCGGACAGAACAAGAGACCCAGTACTTC. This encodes CASSFGRTEQETQYF.

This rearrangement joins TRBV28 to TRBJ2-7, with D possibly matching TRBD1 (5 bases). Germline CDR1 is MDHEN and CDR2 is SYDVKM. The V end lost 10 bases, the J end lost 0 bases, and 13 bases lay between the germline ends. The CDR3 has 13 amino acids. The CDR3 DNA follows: TGTGCCACCTGGGGCCCTAGCTCCTACGAGCAGTACTTC. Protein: CATWGPSSYEQYF.